These T cell receptor beta chains were read from a single sample in a study of somatic mutations in cytotoxic T cells in rheumatoid arthritis. Repertoires were generated with immunoSEQ multiplex PCR, while TCRdb's copy carries only in-frame clones and drops some. In the table there are 11,000 to 15,000 clones, over 80% of which are singletons. Source material: CD4+ T cells sorted from blood. These receptors originate from a man between 65 and 80 years old with rheumatoid arthritis. Both conserved end residues are part of each CDR3. D genes are given only for firm matches. The size field is filled for only some rows; it gives once, few, many or a size class.

14	TRBV6-5	-	TRBJ1-4	TRBD1	CASRGTATNEKLFF	TGTGCCAGCAGGGGGACAGCAACTAATGAAAAACTGTTTTTT
14	TRBV2	-	TRBJ2-1	TRBD2	CASSATSELGEQFF	TGTGCCAGCAGTGCCACTAGCGAGCTCGGCGAGCAGTTCTTC
17	TRBV4-1	-	TRBJ2-2	TRBD1	CASSEVQGAYDTGELFF	TGCGCCAGCAGCGAAGTACAGGGGGCCTATGACACCGGGGAGCTGTTTTTT
13	TRBV6-5	-	TRBJ2-5	-	CASSRTEQETQYF	TGTGCCAGCAGCCGGACAGAGCAAGAGACCCAGTACTTC
15	TRBV7-9	-	TRBJ2-2	TRBD1	CASSLGGTGDGELFF	TGTGCCAGCAGCTTAGGAGGGACAGGGGACGGGGAGCTGTTTTTT
14	TRBV5-1	once	TRBJ2-5	-	CASSRGDPQETQYF	TGCGCCAGCAGTCGAGGCGACCCCCAAGAGACCCAGTACTTC
14	TRBV7-9	-	TRBJ2-1	-	CASSSGYAYNEQFF	TGTGCCAGCAGCTCGGGGTACGCCTACAATGAGCAGTTCTTC
15	TRBV6-1	-	TRBJ1-2	-	CASSRDSTVGYGYTF	TGTGCCAGCAGTAGAGACAGTACCGTTGGATATGGCTACACCTTC
14	TRBV5-1	-	TRBJ1-1	-	CASSLEVPFGEAFF	TGCGCCAGCAGCTTGGAAGTCCCGTTCGGTGAAGCTTTCTTT
13	TRBV10-3	-	TRBJ2-5	-	CASQSGEQETQYF	TGTGCCAGCCAGTCGGGTGAACAAGAGACCCAGTACTTC
15	TRBV6-6	once	TRBJ2-1	-	CASSYYGGPENEQFF	TGTGCCAGCAGTTACTACGGGGGGCCGGAAAATGAGCAGTTCTTC
15	TRBV19	-	TRBJ2-3	-	CASAGPGEGTDTQYF	TGTGCCAGTGCGGGCCCGGGGGAGGGCACAGATACGCAGTATTTT
13	TRBV7-2	-	TRBJ2-5	-	CASSRRGWETQYF	TGTGCCAGCAGCCGCAGGGGATGGGAGACCCAGTACTTC
16	TRBV5-6	-	TRBJ2-5	-	CASSLVVSHKRETQYF	TGTGCCAGCAGCTTGGTTGTCAGCCACAAGAGGGAGACCCAGTACTTC
15	TRBV28	-	TRBJ2-7	TRBD2	CASSAGSSGPLEQYF	TGTGCCAGCAGTGCCGGGTCTAGCGGCCCTTTAGAGCAGTACTTC
15	TRBV25-1	-	TRBJ1-3	-	CASSVSVLSGNTIYF	TGTGCCAGCAGTGTCTCAGTTCTCTCTGGAAACACCATATATTTT
14	TRBV5-4	-	TRBJ2-3	-	CASSLPGPTDTQYF	TGTGCCAGCAGCTTGCCAGGGCCCACAGATACGCAGTATTTT
16	TRBV5-1	-	TRBJ2-3	-	CASSLAADPGTDTQYF	TGCGCCAGCAGCTTGGCCGCGGATCCCGGGACAGATACGCAGTATTTT
15	TRBV6-6	-	TRBJ2-7	TRBD1	CASSPSDRARYEQYF	TGTGCCAGCAGCCCGTCGGACAGGGCGAGATACGAGCAGTACTTC
13	TRBV5-1	-	TRBJ1-1	TRBD1	CASRTGENTEAFF	TGCGCCAGTCGGACAGGGGAGAACACTGAAGCTTTCTTT
13	TRBV28	-	TRBJ2-4	TRBD2	CASSFQGGDIQYF	TGTGCCAGCAGTTTCCAGGGAGGGGACATTCAGTACTTC
11	TRBV20-1	once	TRBJ1-1	-	CSAREDTEAFF	TGCAGTGCCCGGGAGGACACTGAAGCTTTCTTT
13	TRBV19	-	TRBJ2-1	TRBD2	CASGTSWDNEQFF	TGTGCCAGCGGGACTAGCTGGGACAATGAGCAGTTCTTC
13	TRBV7-9	-	TRBJ1-4	TRBD1	CASSFRGDEKLFF	TGTGCCAGCAGCTTCAGGGGGGATGAAAAACTGTTTTTT
15	TRBV14	once	TRBJ2-1	-	CASSPLGPKRDEQFF	TGTGCCAGCAGTCCTCTCGGACCGAAGAGGGATGAGCAGTTCTTC
14	TRBV29-1	-	TRBJ1-5	TRBD1	CSVTGGNSNQPQHF	TGCAGCGTTACAGGGGGTAATAGCAATCAGCCCCAGCATTTT
16	TRBV18	-	TRBJ2-5	-	CASSPRGGREDETQYF	TGTGCCAGCTCACCGAGGGGAGGCAGGGAAGATGAGACCCAGTACTTC
16	TRBV5-1	-	TRBJ1-2	-	CASSLEGGLFTDGYTF	TGCGCCAGCAGCTTGGAAGGGGGTCTTTTTACGGATGGCTACACCTTC
14	TRBV6-1	-	TRBJ2-7	-	CASSPPGVGYEQYF	TGTGCCAGCAGTCCCCCAGGGGTCGGCTACGAGCAGTACTTC
13	TRBV2	-	TRBJ1-2	TRBD1	CASGRQGGYGYTF	TGTGCCAGCGGAAGACAGGGCGGCTATGGCTACACCTTC
14	TRBV30	-	TRBJ2-2	TRBD2	CAWIAGGFTGELFF	TGTGCCTGGATAGCGGGAGGGTTCACCGGGGAGCTGTTTTTT